Sequencing of this T cell receptor beta chain was carried out in a study of immune evolution from preneoplasia to lung adenocarcinoma. Profiled with immunoSEQ multiplex PCR; TCRdb holds only in-frame clones, not every one. This table has some 5,000 clones, around 70% appearing once. The CDR3 is 15 residues long. Germline V lookup: CDR1 MDHEN, CDR2 SYDVKM. Trimming at V came to 4 bases and at J to 5 bases, leaving 10 bases not matched to a gene. Each case's diagnosis was confirmed by two pathologists on H&E. This clone was seen a handful of times. This receptor was taken from a person aged 60-79 years with lung adenocarcinoma. Sequenced: FFPE adjacent normal lung tissue. J is TRBJ2-7 and V is TRBV28, with 8 bases identical to TRBD2. CDR3 amino acids: CASSSGTRIRHEQYF. The CDR3 nucleotides read TGTGCCAGCAGTTCAGGGACTAGGATTCGCCACGAGCAGTACTTC.